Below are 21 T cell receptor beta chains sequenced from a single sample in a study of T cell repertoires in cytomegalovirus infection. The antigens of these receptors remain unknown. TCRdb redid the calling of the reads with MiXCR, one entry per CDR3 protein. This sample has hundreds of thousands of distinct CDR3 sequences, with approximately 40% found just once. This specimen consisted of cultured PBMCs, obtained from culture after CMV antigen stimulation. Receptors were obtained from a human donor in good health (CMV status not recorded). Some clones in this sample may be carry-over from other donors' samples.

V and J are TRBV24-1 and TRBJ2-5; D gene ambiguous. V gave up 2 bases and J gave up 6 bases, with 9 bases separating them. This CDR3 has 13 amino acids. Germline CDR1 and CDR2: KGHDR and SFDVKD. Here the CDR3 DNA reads TGTGCCACCAGTGATTCCGGGTCGCAGACCCAGTACTTC. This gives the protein CATSDSGSQTQYF.

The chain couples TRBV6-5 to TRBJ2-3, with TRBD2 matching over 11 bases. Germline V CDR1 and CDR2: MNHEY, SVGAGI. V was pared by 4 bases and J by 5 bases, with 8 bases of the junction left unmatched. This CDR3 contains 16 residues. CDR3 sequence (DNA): TGTGCCAGCAGTTTCCTAGCGGGAGGAAGCGGAGATACGCAGTATTTT. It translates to CASSFLAGGSGDTQYF.

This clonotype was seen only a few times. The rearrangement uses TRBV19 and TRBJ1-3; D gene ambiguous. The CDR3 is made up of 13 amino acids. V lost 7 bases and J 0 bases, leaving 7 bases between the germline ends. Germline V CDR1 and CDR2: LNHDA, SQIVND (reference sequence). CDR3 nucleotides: TGTGCCAGTATCCGGGGCTCTGGAAACACCATATATTTT. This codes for CASIRGSGNTIYF.

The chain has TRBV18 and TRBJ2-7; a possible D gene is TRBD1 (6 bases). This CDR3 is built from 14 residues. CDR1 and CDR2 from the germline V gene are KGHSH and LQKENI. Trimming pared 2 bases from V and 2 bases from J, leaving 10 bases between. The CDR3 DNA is TGTGCCAGCTCACCAAAAGGACAGACCTACGAGCAGTACTTC. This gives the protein CASSPKGQTYEQYF.

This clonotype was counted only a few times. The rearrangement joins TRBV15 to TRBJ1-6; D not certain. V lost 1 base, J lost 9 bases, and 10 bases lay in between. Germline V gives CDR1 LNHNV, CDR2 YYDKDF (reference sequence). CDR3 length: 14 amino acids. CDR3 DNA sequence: TGTGCCACCAGCAGAGGGGAAGCTAGTTCACCCCTCCACTTT. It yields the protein CATSRGEASSPLHF.

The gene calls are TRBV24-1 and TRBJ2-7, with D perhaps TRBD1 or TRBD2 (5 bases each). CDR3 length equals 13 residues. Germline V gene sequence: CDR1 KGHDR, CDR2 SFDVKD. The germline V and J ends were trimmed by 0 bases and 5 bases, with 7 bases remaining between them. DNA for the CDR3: TGTGCCACCAGTGATTTGCGGGGACACGAGCAGTACTTC. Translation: CATSDLRGHEQYF.

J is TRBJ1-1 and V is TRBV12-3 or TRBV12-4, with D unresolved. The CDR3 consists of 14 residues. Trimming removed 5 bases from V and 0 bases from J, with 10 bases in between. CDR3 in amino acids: CASSRTFLNTEAFF. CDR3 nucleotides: TGTGCCAGCAGTCGAACATTCCTGAACACTGAAGCTTTCTTT.

The CDR3 reads CASSEPTTVGYTF. DNA of the CDR3: TGTGCCAGCAGTGAGCCTACGACAGTTGGCTACACCTTC. The chain has TRBV6-1 and TRBJ1-2, with D tentatively TRBD1 (5 bases). The V gene's germline CDR1 is MNHNS and CDR2 SASEGT. The ends were cut back, 3 bases at V and 7 bases at J, with 12 bases in the middle. The CDR3 is 13 amino acids.

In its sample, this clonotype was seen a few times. CDR3 sequence (DNA): TGTGCCAGCAGCTTGCGGGAGAATGAGCAGTTCTTC. Translated, it gives CASSLRENEQFF. The gene calls are TRBV7-6 and TRBJ2-1; 7 bases align to TRBD2. With 3 bases clipped from V and 7 bases from J, the junction kept 0 bases outside the gene matches. CDR1 SGHVS and CDR2 FNYEAQ come from the germline V gene. There are 12 residues in the CDR3.

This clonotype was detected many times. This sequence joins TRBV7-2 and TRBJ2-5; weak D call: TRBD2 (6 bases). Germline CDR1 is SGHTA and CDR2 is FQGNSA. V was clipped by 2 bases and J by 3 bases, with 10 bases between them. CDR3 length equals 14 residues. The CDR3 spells CASSLMGGEETQYF. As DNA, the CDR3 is TGTGCCAGCAGCTTAATGGGGGGAGAAGAGACCCAGTACTTC. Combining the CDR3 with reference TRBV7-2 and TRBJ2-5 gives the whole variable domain GAGVSQSPSNKVTEKGKDVELRCDPISGHTALYWYRQSLGQGLEFLIYFQGNSAPDKSGLPSDRFSAERTGGSVSTLTIQRTQQEDSAVYLCASSLMGGEETQYFGPGTRLLVL.

CDR3 DNA sequence: TGTGCCAGTAGTATCCGGGTGGGCTCCTACGAGCAGTACTTC. Protein product: CASSIRVGSYEQYF. V gene TRBV19 combines with J gene TRBJ2-7; D remains unclear. CDR1 and CDR2 (germline): LNHDA, SQIVND (reference sequence). The CDR3 totals 14 residues. V was pared by 3 bases and J by 0 bases, with 9 bases between.

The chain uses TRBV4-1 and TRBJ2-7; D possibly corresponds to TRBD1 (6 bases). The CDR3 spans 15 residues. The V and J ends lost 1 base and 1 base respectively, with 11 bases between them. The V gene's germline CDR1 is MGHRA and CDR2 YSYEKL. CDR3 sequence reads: CASSQGYGQSYEQYF. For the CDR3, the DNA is TGCGCCAGCAGCCAAGGTTACGGACAGTCCTACGAGCAGTACTTC.

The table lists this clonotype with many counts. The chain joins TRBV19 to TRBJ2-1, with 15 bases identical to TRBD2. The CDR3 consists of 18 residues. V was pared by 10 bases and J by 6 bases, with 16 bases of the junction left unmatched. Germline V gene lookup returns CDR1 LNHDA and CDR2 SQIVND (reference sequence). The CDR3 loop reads CATSPGLAGGPGGNEQFF. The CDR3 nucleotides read TGTGCCACGTCACCGGGACTAGCGGGAGGCCCGGGGGGCAATGAGCAGTTCTTC.

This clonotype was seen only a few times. The CDR3 region has the DNA TGTGCCACCAGCACCGGGGTGACGCAGCCCCAGCATTTT. Translation gives CATSTGVTQPQHF. The chain is built from TRBV15 and TRBJ1-5; D call uncertain. Germline V CDR1 and CDR2: LNHNV, YYDKDF (reference sequence). V gave up 4 bases and J gave up 7 bases, with 11 bases separating them. The CDR3 is 13 amino acids.

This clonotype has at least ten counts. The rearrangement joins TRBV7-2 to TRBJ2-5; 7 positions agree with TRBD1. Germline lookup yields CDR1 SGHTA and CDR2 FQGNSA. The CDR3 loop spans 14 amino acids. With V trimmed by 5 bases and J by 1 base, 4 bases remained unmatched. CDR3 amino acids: CASSLGQPQETQYF. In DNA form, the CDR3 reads TGTGCCAGCAGCCTGGGACAGCCCCAAGAGACCCAGTACTTC.

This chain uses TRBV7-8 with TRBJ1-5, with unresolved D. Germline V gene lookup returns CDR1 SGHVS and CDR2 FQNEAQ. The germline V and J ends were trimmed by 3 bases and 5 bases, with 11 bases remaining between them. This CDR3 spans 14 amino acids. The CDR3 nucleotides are TGTGCCAGCAGCTTTTTCGGCCGTTATCAGCCCCAGCATTTT. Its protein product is CASSFFGRYQPQHF.

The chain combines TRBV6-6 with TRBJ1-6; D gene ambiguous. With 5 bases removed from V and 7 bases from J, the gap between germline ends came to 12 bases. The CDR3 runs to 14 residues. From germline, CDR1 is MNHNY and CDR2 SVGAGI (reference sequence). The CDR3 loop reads CASSAGAANSPLHF. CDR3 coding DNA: TGTGCCAGCAGTGCGGGCGCAGCGAATTCACCCCTCCACTTT.

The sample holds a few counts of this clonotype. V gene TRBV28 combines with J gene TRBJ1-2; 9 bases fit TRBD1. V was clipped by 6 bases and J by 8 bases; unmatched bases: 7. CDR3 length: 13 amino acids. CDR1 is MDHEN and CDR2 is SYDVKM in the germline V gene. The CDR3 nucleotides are TGTGCCAGCAGAACTACAGGGGGCGGAGGCTACACCTTC. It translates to CASRTTGGGGYTF.

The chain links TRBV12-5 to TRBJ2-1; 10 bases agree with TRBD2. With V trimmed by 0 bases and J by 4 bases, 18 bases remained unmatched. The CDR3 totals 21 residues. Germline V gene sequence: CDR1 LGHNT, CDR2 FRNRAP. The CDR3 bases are TGTGCTAGTGGTTTGGTACGTCTAGCGGGGGATCCAAGAGAGGGGTACAATGAGCAGTTCTTC. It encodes CASGLVRLAGDPREGYNEQFF.

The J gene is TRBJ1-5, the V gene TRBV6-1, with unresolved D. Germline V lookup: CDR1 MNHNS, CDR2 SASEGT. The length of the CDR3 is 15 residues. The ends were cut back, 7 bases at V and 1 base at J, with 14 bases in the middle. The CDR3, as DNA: TGTGCCAGCATGATGGGCATTAGGAGCAATCAGCCCCAGCATTTT. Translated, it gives CASMMGIRSNQPQHF.

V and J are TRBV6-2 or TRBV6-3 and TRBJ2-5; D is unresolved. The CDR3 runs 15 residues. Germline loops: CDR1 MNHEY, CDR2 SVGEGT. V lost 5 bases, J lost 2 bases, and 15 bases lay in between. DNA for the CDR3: TGTGCCAGCAGTCCTATTGAAACGCCACAAGAGACCCAGTACTTC. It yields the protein CASSPIETPQETQYF.